This T cell receptor beta chain was sequenced for a study of blood T cell repertoires in COVID-19 (dated by TCRdb to about 2020). Study-wide context: Samples from collaborators originated in the United States, Italy and Spain and spanned both the acute and convalescent phases of COVID-19. The prospective study material was composed of cDNA or gDNA derived from T cells, B-cell-depleted T cells, or PBMCs. Deeply sampled blood TCRbeta repertoires from subjects exposed to, actively infected with, or recovered from COVID-19 were included in the dataset. The repertoires were made available in a free public database intended to serve as a resource for research on the immune response to SARS-CoV-2. The samples were drawn from two sources: the first 160 participants of the ongoing ImmuneRACE study, and fewer than 1,500 subjects contributed by 6 global collaborators. A de-identified subject ID, COVID-19 status, age in years and sex were almost always included in the sample metadata. Where available, HLA class I and class II types were obtained from metadata supplied by the sample provider rather than from assay-based typing.

Results and caveats for the whole study, not just this receptor: The amount of clinical and demographic metadata varied by source and participant and was provided uncurated.

TCRbeta CDR3 regions were amplified from genomic DNA using the immunoSEQ Assay, a bias-controlled multiplex PCR. The study's own analysis went as follows. Nucleated cell counts per sample were estimated from amplification of reference gene primers within the assay. To quantify the absolute abundance of each unique TCRbeta CDR3 rearrangement, sequence reads were collapsed and filtered. For each sample, productive Simpson clonality was calculated as the square root of Simpson's diversity index across productive rearrangements. The source is immuneACCESS, and TCRdb retained only in-frame sequences with V and J called. Part of the clones is not carried over; for the studies checked, unresolved V genes explain less than half of this, and the remainder is unexplained. V, J and clone size were drawn from that table, and D and trimming were deduced from the DNA. The sample has about 200,000 clones on record, roughly 84% of them singletons. Around 17% of the sample goes to the ten largest clones.

Notes on this clone: No cognate antigen has been identified for it. No base-level quality is on record; no much larger clone is a single base apart.

Trimming takes 8 bases off V and 2 bases off J; junction bases not matched to a gene: 16. CDR1 and CDR2, per the germline V gene, are SGHTA and FQGNSA. From its cysteine to its phenylalanine, the CDR3 spans 18 amino acids. The sequence is cut down to CDR3 DNA, 54 bases in frame from base 1. One collaborating source in Seattle enrolled patients while the patients were actively infected and followed the patients over time throughout the course of disease. Collaborating institutions collected whole blood in K2EDTA tubes following their own protocols. Collaborator samples were shipped for TCRbeta analysis as frozen whole blood, isolated PBMCs, or DNA extracted from either sample type.

The V gene is TRBV7-2 and the J gene is TRBJ2-5; the junction holds 11 bases that match TRBD2. The sequencing input was peripheral blood. The TCR was taken from a man aged 45-65 years with COVID-19, enrolled during active disease. The encoded CDR3 is CASSGAGLAGGWQETQYF. The bases read TGTGCCAGCTCAGGGGCGGGGCTAGCGGGGGGTTGGCAAGAGACCCAGTACTTC.